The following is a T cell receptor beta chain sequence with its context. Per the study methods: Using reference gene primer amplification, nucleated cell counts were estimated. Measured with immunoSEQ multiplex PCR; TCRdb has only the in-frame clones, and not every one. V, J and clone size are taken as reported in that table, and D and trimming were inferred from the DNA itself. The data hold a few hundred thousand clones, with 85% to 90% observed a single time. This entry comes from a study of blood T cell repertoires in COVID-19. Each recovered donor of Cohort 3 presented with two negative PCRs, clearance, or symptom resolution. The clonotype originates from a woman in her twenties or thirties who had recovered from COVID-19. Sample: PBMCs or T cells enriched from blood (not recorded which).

This CDR3 is CASSLTSGALDEQFF. CDR3 in DNA: TGCGCCAGCAGCTTAACTAGCGGGGCCTTGGATGAGCAGTTCTTC. The rearrangement joins TRBV5-1 to TRBJ2-1, with 10 bases identical to TRBD2. The CDR3 contains 15 residues. V was clipped by 2 bases and J by 8 bases; unmatched bases: 7. Germline loops: CDR1 SGHRS, CDR2 YFSETQ.